The 29 T cell receptor beta chains in this list originate from one sample, sequenced in a study of shared clonotypes between healthy human individuals. Libraries were prepared by immunoSEQ multiplex PCR; TCRdb keeps only in-frame clonotypes and omits some of them. The repertoire includes about 2.1 million clones, approximately 92% of them detected once, and roughly 1.7% sits in the top ten. The naive CD8 fraction comprised CD45RO-negative cells positively selected for CCR7 and excluded terminally differentiated effector memory CD45RA+ cells. The sequenced sample consisted of naive CD8+ T cells from PBMCs. The source of these receptors is a man aged 18 to 30 in good health. Some clones in this sample may be carry-over from other donors' samples.

The chain recombines TRBV9 with TRBJ1-4; D is undetermined. This CDR3 has 14 amino acids. The germline CDR1 and CDR2 sequences are SGDLS and YYNGEE. V was trimmed by 2 bases and J by 3 bases, leaving 8 bases between them. The CDR3 DNA sequence: TGTGCCAGCAGCGTGTGGGAGTCTAATGAAAAACTGTTTTTT. Protein product: CASSVWESNEKLFF.

V usage is TRBV6-5 and J usage is TRBJ1-2; unclear D gene. The CDR3 runs 10 residues. CDR1 is MNHEY and CDR2 is SVGAGI in the germline V gene. The V end lost 4 bases, the J end lost 4 bases, and 1 base lay between the germline ends. DNA of the CDR3: TGTGCCAGCAGTTTCTATGGCTACACCTTC. The encoded protein is CASSFYGYTF.

The chain is built from TRBV27 and TRBJ1-5; D uncertain. Between the trimmed V and J ends, which lost 5 bases and 3 bases, there was a span of 8 bases. Germline V gene data show CDR1 as MNHEY and CDR2 as SMNVEV (reference sequence). This CDR3 spans 13 amino acids. The CDR3 coding sequence is TGTGCCAGCAGTCCGCGTACCAATCAGCCCCAGCATTTT. The encoded protein is CASSPRTNQPQHF.

This chain uses TRBV13 with TRBJ2-7, with TRBD1 identical over 7 bases. Per the germline V gene, CDR1 is PRHDT and CDR2 is FYEKMQ (reference sequence). Trimming cost V 0 bases and J 0 bases; bases outside gene matches: 2. The CDR3 runs 15 residues. Here the CDR3 DNA reads TGTGCCAGCAGCTTAGGGGGACAGAACTCCTACGAGCAGTACTTC. The encoded protein is CASSLGGQNSYEQYF. Complete variable domain (other parts from reference TRBV13 and TRBJ2-7): AAGVIQSPRHLIKEKRETATLKCYPIPRHDTVYWYQQGPGQDPQFLISFYEKMQSDKGSIPDRFSAQQFSDYHSELNMSSLELGDSALYFCASSLGGQNSYEQYFGPGTRLTVT.

This sequence joins TRBV7-9 and TRBJ2-1; D is perhaps TRBD2 (5 bases). Trimming stripped 5 bases from V and 0 bases from J, with 17 bases between. Germline CDR1 and CDR2: SEHNR and FQNEAQ (reference sequence). The CDR3 is made up of 17 amino acids. CDR3 loop: CASSKEPRGSSYNEQFF. CDR3 coding DNA: TGTGCCAGCAGCAAGGAGCCTAGAGGGTCCTCCTACAATGAGCAGTTCTTC.

The V and J genes are TRBV2 and TRBJ2-1, with 13 bases identical to TRBD2. V lost 3 bases, J lost 1 base, and 9 bases stayed unmatched. Germline lookup yields CDR1 SNHLY and CDR2 FYNNEI. This CDR3 comprises 19 residues. The CDR3 reads CASSDPTSGRPVSYNEQFF. The CDR3, as DNA: TGTGCCAGCAGTGACCCGACTAGCGGGAGGCCGGTATCCTACAATGAGCAGTTCTTC.

The chain links TRBV6-1 to TRBJ2-3; 8 positions match TRBD1. In germline, CDR1 is MNHNS, CDR2 SASEGT. V gave up 4 bases and J gave up 0 bases; unmatched junction bases: 6. The CDR3 runs 16 residues. The CDR3 nucleotides are TGTGCCAGCAGTGTTTTCAGGGGGCCTAGCACAGATACGCAGTATTTT. Its protein is CASSVFRGPSTDTQYF.

The chain couples TRBV4-1 to TRBJ2-1, with 8 bases aligning to TRBD2. The CDR3 has 16 amino acids. The junction had 10 bases not matched to a gene; V was cut back by 3 bases and J by 6 bases. Germline V gene lookup returns CDR1 MGHRA and CDR2 YSYEKL. The CDR3 reads CASSQDGTRISNEQFF. The CDR3, as DNA: TGCGCCAGCAGCCAGGACGGGACTAGAATCTCCAATGAGCAGTTCTTC.

The chain couples TRBV10-2 to TRBJ1-5, with TRBD1 matching 7 bases. The CDR3 sequence is 14 residues long. The V segment lost 4 bases and the J segment 6 bases; nucleotides outside the gene matches: 6. Germline CDR1 reads WSHSY; CDR2 reads SAAADI. This CDR3 is CASSGTGAAQPQHF. CDR3 sequence (DNA): TGCGCCAGCAGTGGAACAGGGGCCGCTCAGCCCCAGCATTTT.

The V and J genes are TRBV14 and TRBJ2-1; 9 bases match TRBD2. Germline CDR1 is SGHDN and CDR2 is FVKESK. Trimming removed 0 bases from V and 5 bases from J; junction bases left unmatched: 5. CDR3 length: 16 amino acids. The CDR3 nucleotides read TGTGCCAGCAGCCAAGAGTGGACTAGCGAAAACAATGAGCAGTTCTTC. Its translation: CASSQEWTSENNEQFF.

The chain has TRBV7-2 and TRBJ2-7; D not certain. This CDR3 has 14 amino acids. In germline, CDR1 is SGHTA, CDR2 FQGNSA. V lost 5 bases, J lost 6 bases, and 17 bases lay in between. The CDR3 here is CASSPYLNSAEQYF. The CDR3 DNA reads as TGTGCCAGCAGCCCCTACCTCAACTCAGCCGAGCAGTACTTC.

The gene calls are TRBV7-8 and TRBJ1-1; possibly TRBD1 for D (5 bases). The V end lost 6 bases, the J end lost 4 bases, and 27 bases lay between the germline ends. Per germline, CDR1 SGHVS and CDR2 FQNEAQ. There are 18 residues in the CDR3. The CDR3, as DNA: TGTGCCAGCAGTTGTCGCCCTGGGGCAGACGGTTTGTGCACTGAAGCTTTCTTT. This gives the protein CASSCRPGADGLCTEAFF.

Worth noting for this clone: Other DNA sequences in the sample encode the same CDR3. V gene TRBV27 combines with J gene TRBJ1-1, with 8 nucleotides matching TRBD1. The CDR3 has 15 amino acids. Germline values: CDR1 MNHEY, CDR2 SMNVEV (reference sequence). Trimming took 2 bases from V and 1 from J; bases not matched to a gene: 3. The CDR3 is CASSLAGTGNTEAFF. DNA for the CDR3: TGTGCCAGCAGTTTAGCCGGGACAGGGAACACTGAAGCTTTCTTT.

The chain links TRBV19 to TRBJ1-5; weak D call: TRBD1 (6 bases). The CDR3 consists of 13 residues. With 9 bases removed from V and 4 bases from J, the gap between germline ends came to 13 bases. The germline gives CDR1 LNHDA, CDR2 SQIVND (reference sequence). This CDR3 reads CASGGTLNQPQHF. DNA for the CDR3: TGTGCCAGCGGGGGGACATTGAATCAGCCCCAGCATTTT.

This rearrangement joins TRBV5-1 to TRBJ2-7, with 9 nucleotides matching TRBD2. V shed 4 bases, J shed 4 bases, and the junction held 18 bases outside the gene matches. In germline, CDR1 is SGHRS, CDR2 YFSETQ. The length of the CDR3 is 18 residues. Here the CDR3 reads CASSVYHRASGEGYEQYF. The CDR3 DNA is TGCGCCAGCAGCGTGTACCACAGGGCTAGCGGGGAGGGGTACGAGCAGTACTTC.

The chain employs TRBV30 and TRBJ1-2; weak D call: TRBD1 (6 bases). CDR1 is GTSNPN and CDR2 is SVGIG in the germline V gene (reference sequence). The CDR3 runs 20 residues. V was trimmed by 4 bases and J by 0 bases, leaving 30 bases between them. CDR3 region: CAWTRSPSLAGVEANYGYTF. For the CDR3, the DNA is TGTGCCTGGACTCGAAGCCCCTCTTTGGCAGGGGTCGAAGCTAACTATGGCTACACCTTC.

The chain couples TRBV7-8 to TRBJ2-7; 9 nucleotides agree with TRBD2. Germline V gene sequence: CDR1 SGHVS, CDR2 FQNEAQ. V dropped 5 bases and J dropped 4; count of bases not matched to a gene: 9. This CDR3 comprises 15 residues. This CDR3 is CASSAERLAAYEQYF. The CDR3, as DNA: TGTGCCAGCAGCGCAGAAAGACTAGCGGCATACGAGCAGTACTTC.

This rearrangement joins TRBV7-3 to TRBJ2-7, with D perhaps matching TRBD1 (6 bases). The length of the CDR3 is 14 residues. The germline gives CDR1 SGHTA, CDR2 FQGTGA. The ends were cut back, 0 bases at V and 1 base at J, with 7 bases in the middle. The CDR3, as DNA: TGTGCCAGCAGCTTAACCGGACAGTCCTACGAGCAGTACTTC. Its translation is CASSLTGQSYEQYF.

The J gene is TRBJ2-1, the V gene TRBV30, with TRBD2 matching 8 bases. The CDR3 extends over 15 amino acids. Germline lookup yields CDR1 GTSNPN and CDR2 SVGIG (reference sequence). The ends lost 8 bases at V and 6 bases at J; junction bases unmatched: 15. CDR3 nucleotides: TGTGCCCGTGCCCGGGGGACTAGGTTCACCAATGAGCAGTTCTTC. This codes for CARARGTRFTNEQFF.

V is TRBV11-2 and J is TRBJ2-2; 7 bases fit TRBD1. Trimming removed 1 base from V and 8 bases from J; junction bases left unmatched: 1. The length of the CDR3 is 13 residues. Germline-derived CDR1 and CDR2 are SGHAT and FQNNGV. CDR3 sequence (DNA): TGTGCCAGCAGCTTAGTGGACAGGGGGGAGCTGTTTTTT. Translated, it gives CASSLVDRGELFF.

The chain uses TRBV13 and TRBJ2-5; the match to TRBD2 covers 11 bases. V shed 5 bases and J 1 base; nucleotides not matched to a gene: 6. The CDR3 covers 16 residues. From germline, CDR1 is PRHDT and CDR2 FYEKMQ (reference sequence). The CDR3 sequence is CASSPRLAGIQETQYF. The CDR3 coding sequence is TGTGCCAGCAGCCCAAGACTAGCGGGGATCCAAGAGACCCAGTACTTC.

This chain joins TRBV6-6 and TRBJ2-3, with 10 bases that match TRBD2. J lost 0 bases, V lost 6 bases, and 6 bases had no gene match. CDR3 length equals 16 residues. Germline V gene sequence: CDR1 MNHNY, CDR2 SVGAGI (reference sequence). CDR3 bases: TGTGCCAGCAGCTATACTAGCGGGAACAGCACAGATACGCAGTATTTT. Its translation: CASSYTSGNSTDTQYF.

The V call is TRBV27, the J call TRBJ2-5; D gene ambiguous. Germline lookup yields CDR1 MNHEY and CDR2 SMNVEV (reference sequence). The CDR3 is made up of 13 amino acids. V shed 2 bases and J shed 5 bases, with 9 bases lying between them. The CDR3 sequence: CASSLRSYETQYF. CDR3 coding DNA: TGTGCCAGCAGTTTACGGTCTTACGAGACCCAGTACTTC.

J is TRBJ1-2 and V is TRBV28, with 7 bases identical to TRBD1. V gave up 3 bases and J gave up 2 bases; unmatched junction bases: 12. CDR1 and CDR2 from the germline V gene are MDHEN and SYDVKM. There are 17 residues in the CDR3. CDR3 protein: CASSFRDSKGRNYGYTF. The CDR3 DNA sequence: TGTGCCAGCAGTTTCCGGGACAGTAAGGGGAGGAACTATGGCTACACCTTC.

The rearrangement joins TRBV15 to TRBJ1-5, with unresolved D. Germline CDR1 and CDR2: LNHNV and YYDKDF (reference sequence). This CDR3 is built from 13 residues. V was trimmed by 6 bases and J by 2 bases, leaving 8 bases between them. CDR3 protein: CATRSAGNQPQHF. The CDR3 DNA reads as TGTGCCACCAGGTCCGCAGGCAATCAGCCCCAGCATTTT.

Of note for this clone: The identical CDR3 is also encoded by other nucleotide sequences in the sample. The chain employs TRBV6-1 and TRBJ2-7; TRBD2 agrees at 12 bases. The V gene's germline CDR1 is MNHNS and CDR2 SASEGT. V trimming: 1 base; J trimming: 2 bases; junction bases outside the gene matches: 0. CDR3 length: 15 residues. CDR3 sequence: CASSEGTSGTYEQYF. The DNA of the CDR3 is TGTGCCAGCAGTGAAGGGACTAGCGGGACCTACGAGCAGTACTTC.

This chain joins TRBV29-1 and TRBJ2-3; D is perhaps TRBD2 (5 bases). The CDR3 runs 15 residues. Trimming took off 6 bases at V and 5 bases at J, with 21 bases between the two ends. Germline assignment: CDR1 SQVTM and CDR2 ANQGSEA. CDR3 residues: CSVRPRGPVGDTQYF. CDR3 nucleotides: TGCAGCGTAAGACCTCGGGGTCCTGTGGGAGATACGCAGTATTTT.

The V gene is TRBV12-5, the J gene TRBJ2-5; D ambiguous. Germline V CDR1 and CDR2: LGHNT, FRNRAP. The CDR3 runs 12 residues. V gave up 7 bases and J gave up 5 bases, with 11 bases separating them. The CDR3 sequence: CASAGIQETQYF. The CDR3 region has the DNA TGTGCTAGTGCCGGTATTCAGGAGACCCAGTACTTC.

The chain employs TRBV27 and TRBJ2-2, with 12 bases identical to TRBD2. V dropped 5 bases and J dropped 5; count of bases not matched to a gene: 9. Per germline, CDR1 MNHEY and CDR2 SMNVEV (reference sequence). The CDR3 spans 17 residues. This chain's CDR3 is CASSLWTSGMGTGELFF. The CDR3 DNA reads as TGTGCCAGCAGTCTGTGGACTAGCGGGATGGGGACCGGGGAGCTGTTTTTT.